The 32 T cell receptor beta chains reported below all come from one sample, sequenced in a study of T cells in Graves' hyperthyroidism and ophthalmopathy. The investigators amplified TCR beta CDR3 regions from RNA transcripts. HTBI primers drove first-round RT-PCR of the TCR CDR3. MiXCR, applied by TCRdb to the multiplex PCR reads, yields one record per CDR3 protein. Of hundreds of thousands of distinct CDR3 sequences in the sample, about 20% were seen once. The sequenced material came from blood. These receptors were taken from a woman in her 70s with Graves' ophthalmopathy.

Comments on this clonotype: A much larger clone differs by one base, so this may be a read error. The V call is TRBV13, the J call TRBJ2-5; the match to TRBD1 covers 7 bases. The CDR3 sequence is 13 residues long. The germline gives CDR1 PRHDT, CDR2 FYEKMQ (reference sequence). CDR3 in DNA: TGTGCCAGCAGCCAGGACAGGCAAGGGACCCAGTACTTC. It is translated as CASSQDRQGTQYF. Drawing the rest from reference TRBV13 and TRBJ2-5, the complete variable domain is AAGVIQSPRHLIKEKRETATLKCYPIPRHDTVYWYQQGPGQDPQFLISFYEKMQSDKGSIPDRFSAQQFSDYHSELNMSSLELGDSALYFCASSQDRQGTQYFGPGTRLLVL.

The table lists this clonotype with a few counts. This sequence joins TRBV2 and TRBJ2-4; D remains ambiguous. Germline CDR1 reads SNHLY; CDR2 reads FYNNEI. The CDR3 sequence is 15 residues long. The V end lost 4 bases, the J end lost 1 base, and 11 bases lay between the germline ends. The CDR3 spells CASSGGTRAKNIQYF. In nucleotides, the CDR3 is TGTGCCAGCAGTGGGGGTACCCGGGCCAAAAACATTCAGTACTTC.

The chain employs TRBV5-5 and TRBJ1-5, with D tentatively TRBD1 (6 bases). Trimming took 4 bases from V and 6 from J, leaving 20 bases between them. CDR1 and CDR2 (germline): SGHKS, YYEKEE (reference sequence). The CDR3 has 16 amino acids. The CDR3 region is CASSPGQLRTAQPQHF. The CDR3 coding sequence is TGTGCCAGCAGCCCAGGACAGCTCAGGACGGCTCAGCCCCAGCATTTT.

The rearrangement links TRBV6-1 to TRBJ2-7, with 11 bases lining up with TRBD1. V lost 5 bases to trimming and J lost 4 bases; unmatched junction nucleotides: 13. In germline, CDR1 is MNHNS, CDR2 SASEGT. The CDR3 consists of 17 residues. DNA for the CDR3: TGTGCCAGCAGTCCCGGGACAGGGGGAATCCAGCATTACGAGCAGTACTTC. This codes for CASSPGTGGIQHYEQYF.

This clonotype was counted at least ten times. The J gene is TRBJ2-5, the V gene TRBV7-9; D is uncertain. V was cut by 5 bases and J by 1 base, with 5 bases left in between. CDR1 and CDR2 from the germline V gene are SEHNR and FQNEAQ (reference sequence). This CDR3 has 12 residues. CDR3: CASSPAQETQYF. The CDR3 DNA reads TGTGCCAGCAGCCCTGCCCAAGAGACCCAGTACTTC.

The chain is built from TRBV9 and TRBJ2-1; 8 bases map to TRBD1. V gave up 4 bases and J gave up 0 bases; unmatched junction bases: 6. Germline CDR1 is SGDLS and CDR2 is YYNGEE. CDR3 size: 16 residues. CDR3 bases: TGTGCCAGCAGCCTCCAGGGGGCCAGCTCCTACAATGAGCAGTTCTTC. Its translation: CASSLQGASSYNEQFF. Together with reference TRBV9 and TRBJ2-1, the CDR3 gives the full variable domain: DSGVTQTPKHLITATGQRVTLRCSPRSGDLSVYWYQQSLDQGLQFLIQYYNGEERAKGNILERFSAQQFPDLHSELNLSSLELGDSALYFCASSLQGASSYNEQFFGPGTRLTVL.

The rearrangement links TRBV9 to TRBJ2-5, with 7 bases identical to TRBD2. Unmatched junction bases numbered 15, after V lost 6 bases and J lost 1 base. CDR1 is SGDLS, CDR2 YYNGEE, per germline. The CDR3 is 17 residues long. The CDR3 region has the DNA TGTGCCAGCAACCTAGGGGACGGGAGGACCATCCAAGAGACCCAGTACTTC. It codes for CASNLGDGRTIQETQYF.

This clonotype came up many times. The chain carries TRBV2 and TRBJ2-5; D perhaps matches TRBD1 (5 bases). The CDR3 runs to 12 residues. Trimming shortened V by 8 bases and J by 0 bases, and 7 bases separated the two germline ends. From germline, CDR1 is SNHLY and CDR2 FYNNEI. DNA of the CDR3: TGTGCCAGCGGGGCTTACCAAGAGACCCAGTACTTC. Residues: CASGAYQETQYF.

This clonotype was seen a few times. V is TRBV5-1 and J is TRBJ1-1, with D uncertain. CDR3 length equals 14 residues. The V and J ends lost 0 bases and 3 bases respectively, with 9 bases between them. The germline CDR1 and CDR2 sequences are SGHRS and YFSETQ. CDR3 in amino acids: CASSLGERDTEAFF. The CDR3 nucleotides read TGCGCCAGCAGCTTGGGTGAGAGAGACACTGAAGCTTTCTTT. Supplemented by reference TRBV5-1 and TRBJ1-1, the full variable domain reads KAGVTQTPRYLIKTRGQQVTLSCSPISGHRSVSWYQQTPGQGLQFLFEYFSETQRNKGNFPGRFSGRQFSNSRSEMNVSTLELGDSALYLCASSLGERDTEAFFGQGTRLTVV.

Here the CDR3 reads CASRRRLLGGETQYF. The CDR3 nucleotides read TGTGCCAGCAGGCGACGACTACTAGGGGGGGAGACCCAGTACTTC. The chain recombines TRBV7-8 with TRBJ2-5; tentatively, D is TRBD1 or TRBD2 (6 bases each). Trimming took 6 bases from V and 5 from J, leaving 19 bases between them. The CDR3 runs 15 residues. Germline loops: CDR1 SGHVS, CDR2 FQNEAQ.

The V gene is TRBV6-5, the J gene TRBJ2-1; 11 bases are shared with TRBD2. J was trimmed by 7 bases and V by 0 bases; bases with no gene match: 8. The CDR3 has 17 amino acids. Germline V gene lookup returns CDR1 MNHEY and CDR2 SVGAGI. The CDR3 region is CASSYSTVLAGANEQFF. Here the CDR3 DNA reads TGTGCCAGCAGTTACTCGACCGTACTAGCGGGAGCAAATGAGCAGTTCTTC.

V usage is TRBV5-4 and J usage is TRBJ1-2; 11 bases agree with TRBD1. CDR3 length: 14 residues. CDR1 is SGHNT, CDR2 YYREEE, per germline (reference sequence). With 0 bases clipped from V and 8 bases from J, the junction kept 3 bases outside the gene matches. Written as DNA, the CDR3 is TGTGCCAGCAGCTTGGTTGGACAGGGGGCCGGCTACACCTTC. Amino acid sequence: CASSLVGQGAGYTF. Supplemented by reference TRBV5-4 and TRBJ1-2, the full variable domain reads ETGVTQSPTHLIKTRGQQVTLRCSSQSGHNTVSWYQQALGQGPQFIFQYYREEENGRGNFPPRFSGLQFPNYSSELNVNALELDDSALYLCASSLVGQGAGYTFGSGTRLTVV.

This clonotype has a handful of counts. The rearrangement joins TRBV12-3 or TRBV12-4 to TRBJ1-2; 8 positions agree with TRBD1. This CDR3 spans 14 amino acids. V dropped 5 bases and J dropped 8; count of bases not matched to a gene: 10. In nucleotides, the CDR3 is TGTGCCAGCAGTCCGACAGGGGTGGTCGGCGGCTACACCTTC. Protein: CASSPTGVVGGYTF.

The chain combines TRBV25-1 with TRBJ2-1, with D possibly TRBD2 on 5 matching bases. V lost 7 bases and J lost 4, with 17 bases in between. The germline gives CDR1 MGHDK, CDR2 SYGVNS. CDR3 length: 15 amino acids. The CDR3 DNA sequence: TGTGCCAGCACCCAAGGGAGCGGACTTTACAATGAGCAGTTCTTC. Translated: CASTQGSGLYNEQFF.

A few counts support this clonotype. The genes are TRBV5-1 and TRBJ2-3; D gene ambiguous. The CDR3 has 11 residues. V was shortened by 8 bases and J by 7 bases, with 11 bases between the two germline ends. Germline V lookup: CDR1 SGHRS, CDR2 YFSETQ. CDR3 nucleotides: TGCGCCAGTCAGGATACTTATACGCAGTATTTT. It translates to CASQDTYTQYF. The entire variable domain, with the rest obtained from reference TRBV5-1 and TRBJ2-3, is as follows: KAGVTQTPRYLIKTRGQQVTLSCSPISGHRSVSWYQQTPGQGLQFLFEYFSETQRNKGNFPGRFSGRQFSNSRSEMNVSTLELGDSALYLCASQDTYTQYFGPGTRLTVL.

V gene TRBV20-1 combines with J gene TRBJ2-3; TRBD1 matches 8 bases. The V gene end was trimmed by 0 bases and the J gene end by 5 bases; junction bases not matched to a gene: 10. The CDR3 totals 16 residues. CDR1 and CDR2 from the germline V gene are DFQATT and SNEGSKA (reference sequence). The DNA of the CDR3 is TGCAGTGCTAGAGATAGCAGGGGGCGGTTAGGAGATACGCAGTATTTT. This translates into CSARDSRGRLGDTQYF.

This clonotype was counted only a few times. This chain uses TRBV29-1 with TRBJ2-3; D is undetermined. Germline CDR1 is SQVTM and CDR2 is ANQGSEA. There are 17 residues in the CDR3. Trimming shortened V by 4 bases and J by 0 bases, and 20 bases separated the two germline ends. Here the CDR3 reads CSVAPGRPRLSTDTQYF. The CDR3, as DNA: TGCAGCGTTGCCCCTGGACGGCCCCGTCTTAGCACAGATACGCAGTATTTT.

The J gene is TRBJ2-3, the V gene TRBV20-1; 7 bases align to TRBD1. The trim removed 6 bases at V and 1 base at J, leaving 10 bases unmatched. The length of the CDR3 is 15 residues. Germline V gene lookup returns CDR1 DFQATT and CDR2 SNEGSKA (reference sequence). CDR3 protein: CSATFRGSGTDTQYF. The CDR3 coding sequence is TGCAGTGCCACATTCAGGGGGTCAGGCACAGATACGCAGTATTTT.

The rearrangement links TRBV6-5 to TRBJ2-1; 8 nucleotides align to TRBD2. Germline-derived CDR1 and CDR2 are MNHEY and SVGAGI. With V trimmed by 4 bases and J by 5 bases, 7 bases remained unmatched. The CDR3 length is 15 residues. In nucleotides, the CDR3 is TGTGCCAGCAGTTTGGGCGGGGGGTTGAACAATGAGCAGTTCTTC. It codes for CASSLGGGLNNEQFF.

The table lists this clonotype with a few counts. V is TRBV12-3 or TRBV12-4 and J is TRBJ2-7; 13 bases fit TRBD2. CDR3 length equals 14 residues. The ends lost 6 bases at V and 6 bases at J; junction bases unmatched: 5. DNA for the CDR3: TGTGCCAGCAGCCGGACTAGCGGGAGTTCCGAGCAGTACTTC. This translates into CASSRTSGSSEQYF.

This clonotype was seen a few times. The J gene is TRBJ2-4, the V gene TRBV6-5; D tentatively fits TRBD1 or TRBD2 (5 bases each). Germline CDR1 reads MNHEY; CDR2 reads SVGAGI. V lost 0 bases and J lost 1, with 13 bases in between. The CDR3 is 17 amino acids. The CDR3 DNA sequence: TGTGCCAGCAGTTACTCGGTGAGGGCAGGGGCCAAAAACATTCAGTACTTC. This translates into CASSYSVRAGAKNIQYF.

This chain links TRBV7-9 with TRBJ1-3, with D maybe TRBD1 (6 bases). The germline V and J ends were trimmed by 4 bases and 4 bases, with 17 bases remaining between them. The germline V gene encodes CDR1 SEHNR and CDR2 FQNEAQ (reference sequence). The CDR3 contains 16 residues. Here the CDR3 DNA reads TGTGCCAGCAGCTCCGCCGGGGCAGGGGTGGGAAACACCATATATTTT. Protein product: CASSSAGAGVGNTIYF.

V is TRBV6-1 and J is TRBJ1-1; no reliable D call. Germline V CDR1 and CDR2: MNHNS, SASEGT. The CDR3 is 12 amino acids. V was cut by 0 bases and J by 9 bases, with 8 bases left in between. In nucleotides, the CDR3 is TGTGCCAGCAGTGAAGCACGAGGGAAAGCTTTCTTT. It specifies CASSEARGKAFF.

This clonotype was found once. The CDR3 sequence is CASSRPGTGSYGYTF. Here the CDR3 DNA reads TGTGCCAGCAGTCGCCCCGGGACAGGGAGCTATGGCTACACCTTC. The gene calls are TRBV12-3 or TRBV12-4 and TRBJ1-2; 9 bases line up with TRBD1. The CDR3 is 15 residues long. With 5 bases clipped from V and 4 bases from J, the junction kept 8 bases outside the gene matches.

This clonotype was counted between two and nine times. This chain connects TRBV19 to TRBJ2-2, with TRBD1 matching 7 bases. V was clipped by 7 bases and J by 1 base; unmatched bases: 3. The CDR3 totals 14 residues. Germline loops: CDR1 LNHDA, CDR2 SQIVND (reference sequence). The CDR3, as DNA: TGTGCCAGTACTAGGGGGCGGAACACCGGGGAGCTGTTTTTT. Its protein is CASTRGRNTGELFF.

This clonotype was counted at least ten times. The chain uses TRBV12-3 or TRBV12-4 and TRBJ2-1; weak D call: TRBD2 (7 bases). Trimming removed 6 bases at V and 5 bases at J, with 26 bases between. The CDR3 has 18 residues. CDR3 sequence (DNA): TGTGCCAGCAGCCCCCGGCAGGGGTTAAGCGGGACCCACAATGAGCAGTTCTTC. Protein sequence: CASSPRQGLSGTHNEQFF.

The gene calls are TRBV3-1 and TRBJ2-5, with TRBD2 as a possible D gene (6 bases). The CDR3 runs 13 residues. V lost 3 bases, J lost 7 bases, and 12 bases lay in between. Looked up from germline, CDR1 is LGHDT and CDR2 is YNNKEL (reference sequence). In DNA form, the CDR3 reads TGTGCCAGCAGCCAGGGCCTGGGGGGGACCCAGTACTTC. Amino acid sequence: CASSQGLGGTQYF.

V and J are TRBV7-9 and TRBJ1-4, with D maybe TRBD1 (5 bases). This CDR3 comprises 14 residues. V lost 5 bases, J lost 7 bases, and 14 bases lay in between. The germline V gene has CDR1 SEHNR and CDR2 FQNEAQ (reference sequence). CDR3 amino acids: CASSPQGVGEKLFF. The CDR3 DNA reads TGTGCCAGCAGCCCACAAGGGGTGGGTGAAAAACTGTTTTTT.

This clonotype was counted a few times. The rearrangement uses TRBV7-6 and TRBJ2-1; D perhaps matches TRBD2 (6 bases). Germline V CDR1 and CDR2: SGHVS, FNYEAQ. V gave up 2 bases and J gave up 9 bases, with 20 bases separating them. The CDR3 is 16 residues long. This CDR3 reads CASSLFQAGSFGEQFF. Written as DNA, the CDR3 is TGTGCCAGCAGCTTATTCCAGGCGGGGTCTTTTGGTGAGCAGTTCTTC.

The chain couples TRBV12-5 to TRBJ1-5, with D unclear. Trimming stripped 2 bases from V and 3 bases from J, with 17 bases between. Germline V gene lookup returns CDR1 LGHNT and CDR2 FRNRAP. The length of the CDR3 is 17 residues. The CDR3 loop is CASGLRPAAPDNQPQHF. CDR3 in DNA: TGTGCTAGTGGTTTGAGGCCGGCCGCTCCTGACAATCAGCCCCAGCATTTT.

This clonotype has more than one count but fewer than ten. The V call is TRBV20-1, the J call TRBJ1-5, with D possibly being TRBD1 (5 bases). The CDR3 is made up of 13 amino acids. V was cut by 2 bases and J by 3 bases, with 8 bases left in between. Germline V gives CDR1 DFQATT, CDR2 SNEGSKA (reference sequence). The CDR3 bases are TGCAGTGCTAGAACACAGGCCAATCAGCCCCAGCATTTT. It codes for CSARTQANQPQHF.

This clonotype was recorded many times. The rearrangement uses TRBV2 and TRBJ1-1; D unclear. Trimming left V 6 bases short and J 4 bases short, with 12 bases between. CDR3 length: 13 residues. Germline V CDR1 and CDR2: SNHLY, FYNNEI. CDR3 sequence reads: CASRRALGTEAFF. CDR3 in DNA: TGTGCCAGCAGGCGGGCCTTGGGCACTGAAGCTTTCTTT.